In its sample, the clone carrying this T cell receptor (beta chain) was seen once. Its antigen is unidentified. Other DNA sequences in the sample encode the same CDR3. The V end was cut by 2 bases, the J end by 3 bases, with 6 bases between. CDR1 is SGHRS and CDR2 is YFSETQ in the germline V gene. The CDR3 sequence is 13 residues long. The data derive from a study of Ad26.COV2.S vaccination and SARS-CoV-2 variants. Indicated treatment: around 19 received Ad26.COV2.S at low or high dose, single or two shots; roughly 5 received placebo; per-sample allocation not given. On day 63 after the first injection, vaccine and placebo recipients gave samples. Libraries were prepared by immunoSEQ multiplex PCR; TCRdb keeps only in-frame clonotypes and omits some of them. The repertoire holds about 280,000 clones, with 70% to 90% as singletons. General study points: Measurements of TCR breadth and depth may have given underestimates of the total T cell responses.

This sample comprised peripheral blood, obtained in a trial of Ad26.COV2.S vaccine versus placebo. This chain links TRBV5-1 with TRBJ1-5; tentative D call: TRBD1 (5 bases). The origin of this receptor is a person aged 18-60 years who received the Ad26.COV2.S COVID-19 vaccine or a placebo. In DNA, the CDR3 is TGCGCCAGCAGCTTAGGGGCCAATCAGCCCCAGCATTTT. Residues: CASSLGANQPQHF.